These T cell receptor beta chains were read from a single sample in a study of blood T cell repertoires in COVID-19. The method was immunoSEQ multiplex PCR; TCRdb's version includes in-frame clones alone and lacks a portion of them. The profile covers over 150,000 clones, with 75% to 90% appearing a single time and 3% to 3.5% taken by the ten largest. Specimen: PBMCs or T cells enriched from blood (not recorded which). These receptors were obtained from a woman aged 55-75 years who had recovered from COVID-19. CDR3s include the opening cysteine and the closing phenylalanine or tryptophan. D genes are given only for firm matches. Rows may omit the clone size; those that give it use once, few, many or a size class.

J,size,D,V,CDR3,DNA
TRBJ2-1,NA,NA,TRBV6-2/TRBV6-3,CASSYPLGTYYNEQFF,TGTGCCAGCAGTTACCCCCTCGGGACATATTACAATGAGCAGTTCTTC
TRBJ2-1,NA,NA,TRBV19,CASSQGSSYNEQFF,TGTGCCAGTAGTCAGGGGAGCTCCTACAATGAGCAGTTCTTC
TRBJ2-1,NA,TRBD2,TRBV2,CASRDTSGGSVNEQFF,TGTGCCAGCAGAGATACTAGCGGGGGATCCGTCAATGAGCAGTTCTTC
TRBJ2-5,NA,TRBD1,TRBV19,CASSQDRDQEETQYF,TGTGCCAGTAGCCAAGACAGGGATCAGGAAGAGACCCAGTACTTC
TRBJ1-1,NA,NA,TRBV9,CASSVGENTEAFF,TGTGCCAGCAGCGTAGGAGAGAACACTGAAGCTTTCTTT
TRBJ2-6,few,TRBD1,TRBV19,CASSLSGQGAGANVLTF,TGTGCCAGTAGTCTCAGCGGACAGGGCGCCGGGGCCAACGTCCTGACTTTC
TRBJ2-1,NA,NA,TRBV11-2,CASSEGVAYNEQFF,TGTGCCAGCAGCGAAGGAGTAGCTTACAATGAGCAGTTCTTC
TRBJ1-5,NA,NA,TRBV29-1,CSVQQGAQPQHF,TGCAGCGTTCAACAGGGTGCTCAGCCCCAGCATTTT
TRBJ1-3,NA,TRBD1,TRBV3-1/TRBV3-2,CASSPTGASGNTIYF,TGTGCCAGCAGCCCTACAGGGGCCTCTGGAAACACCATATATTTT
TRBJ2-7,NA,NA,TRBV3-1/TRBV3-2,CASSIQLASEQYF,TGTGCCAGCAGCATTCAACTAGCTAGCGAGCAGTACTTC
TRBJ2-1,NA,NA,TRBV29-1,CSVGSGLTEQFF,TGCAGCGTTGGGTCGGGTTTAACTGAGCAGTTCTTC
TRBJ2-2,NA,TRBD1,TRBV7-6,CASSPKGTGNTGELFF,TGTGCCAGCAGCCCCAAAGGGACAGGGAACACCGGGGAGCTGTTTTTT
TRBJ2-7,NA,NA,TRBV27,CASSLSTGNSYEQYF,TGTGCCAGCAGTTTAAGCACGGGAAACTCCTACGAGCAGTACTTC
TRBJ1-1,NA,NA,TRBV7-2,CASSLGALAGGLAEAFF,TGTGCCAGCAGCTTAGGGGCCCTGGCCGGGGGGCTTGCTGAAGCTTTCTTT
TRBJ2-1,NA,NA,TRBV19,CASSIEGGPGEQFF,TGTGCCAGTAGTATTGAGGGGGGGCCGGGAGAGCAGTTCTTC
TRBJ1-3,once,NA,TRBV10-2,CASSINRVGSGNTIYF,TGCGCCAGCAGCATCAACAGGGTAGGATCCGGAAACACCATATATTTT
TRBJ1-2,NA,NA,TRBV10-3,CAISGGLYGYTF,TGTGCCATCAGTGGGGGCCTCTATGGCTACACCTTC
TRBJ2-5,few,TRBD2,TRBV10-1,CASSESGTSGETQYF,TGCGCCAGCAGTGAGTCGGGGACTAGCGGAGAGACCCAGTACTTC
TRBJ2-7,NA,TRBD1,TRBV4-2,CASSQDSGTGFHEQYF,TGTGCCAGCAGCCAAGATTCTGGGACAGGGTTCCACGAGCAGTACTTC
TRBJ1-3,many,NA,TRBV7-2,CASSLGGLGGTHSGNTIYF,TGTGCCAGCAGCTTGGGAGGGCTCGGGGGGACCCACTCTGGAAACACCATATATTTT
TRBJ1-2,NA,TRBD1,TRBV24-1,CATSDLGTGIEGYTF,TGTGCCACCAGTGATTTGGGGACAGGGATAGAAGGCTACACCTTC
TRBJ1-1,NA,NA,TRBV7-6,CASSLTANPEAFF,TGTGCCAGCAGCTTAACTGCCAACCCTGAAGCTTTCTTT
TRBJ1-5,NA,NA,TRBV29-1,CSVGGAGNQPQHF,TGCAGCGTAGGGGGGGCCGGGAATCAGCCCCAGCATTTT
TRBJ1-2,few,NA,TRBV11-2,CASSLEGSVIDGYTF,TGTGCCAGCAGCTTAGAAGGCAGCGTCATCGATGGCTACACCTTC
TRBJ2-7,NA,NA,TRBV24-1,CATSEPGNPYEQYF,TGTGCCACCAGTGAGCCCGGGAACCCCTACGAGCAGTACTTC
TRBJ2-3,NA,TRBD2,TRBV7-3,CASSLTGTPRGADTQYF,TGTGCCAGCAGCTTAACGGGGACTCCCCGGGGGGCAGATACGCAGTATTTT
TRBJ1-2,NA,NA,TRBV27,CASSLAGYYGYTF,TGTGCCAGCAGTTTGGCAGGGTACTATGGCTACACCTTC
TRBJ1-1,once,NA,TRBV14,CASSPDPRGGTEAFF,TGTGCCAGCAGCCCGGACCCCCGGGGGGGCACTGAAGCTTTCTTT
TRBJ1-1,NA,TRBD1,TRBV7-8,CASSKDRNTEAFF,TGTGCCAGCAGCAAGGACAGGAATACTGAAGCTTTCTTT
TRBJ2-5,many,TRBD2,TRBV7-7,CASSLTPGLAGGQETQYF,TGTGCCAGCAGCTTGACCCCGGGACTAGCGGGGGGGCAGGAGACCCAGTACTTC